Shown below are 5 T cell receptor beta chains from a single sample sequenced in a study of T cells in women clearing cervical HPV infection. Profiled with immunoSEQ multiplex PCR; TCRdb holds only in-frame clones, not every one. Recorded for this sample: approximately 25,000 clones. What was sequenced was blood buffy coat. These receptors all stem from a woman aged 18 to 75 with a cervical HPV16 infection that either progressed to CIN3+ or cleared (not recorded which).

Notes on this clone: The sequenced fragment ends 3 residues before the CDR3 boundary, so the rest is inferred from the germline J gene. V and J are TRBV30 and TRBJ2-3, with a possible D match to TRBD1 (6 bases). This CDR3 has 15 amino acids. Germline V gene lookup returns CDR1 GTSNPN and CDR2 SVGIG (reference sequence). The CDR3 bases that were read are TGTGCCTGGAGTCCTGGACAGATTCCTAATCAGCCG. Its translation: CAWSPGQIPNQP. The full CDR3 protein is CAWSPGQIPNQPQYF.

Remarks on this clone: The read gets to within 3 residues of the CDR3 end, and the germline J gene fills in the rest. The genes are TRBV5-1 and TRBJ2-1; 11 bases align to TRBD2. This CDR3 has 14 residues. V lost 6 bases to trimming and J lost 3 bases; unmatched junction nucleotides: 2. The germline V gene has CDR1 SGHRS and CDR2 YFSETQ. The CDR3 protein is CASNLAGGYNEQFF. CDR3 DNA (partial): TGCGCCAGCAACCTAGCGGGAGGCTACAATGAG.

A remark on this clone: An end of the junction does not agree with germline; a read error may underlie this. The sequenced fragment ends 3 residues before the CDR3 boundary, so the rest is inferred from the germline J gene. V usage is TRBV7-9 and J usage is TRBJ1-3, with 8 bases identical to TRBD1. In germline, CDR1 is SEHNR, CDR2 FQNEAQ (reference sequence). The CDR3 has 15 residues. This CDR3 reads CASSFSQGAGNAIYF. CDR3 DNA (partial): TGTGCCAGCAGCTTCTCGCAGGGGGCTGGAAACGCC.

For this clone: The sequence runs out 3 residues before the end of the CDR3; the remainder is reconstructed from the germline J gene. The chain joins TRBV2 to TRBJ2-2, with TRBD1 matching 7 bases. Germline-derived CDR1 and CDR2 are SNHLY and FYNNEI. The CDR3 is 15 residues long. CDR3 DNA (partial): TGTGCCAGCACCGGTAGGGGGCTAACAGGTGAAAAG. Residues: CASTGRGLTGEK. The whole CDR3 region reads CASTGRGLTGEKLFF.

Regarding this clone: The read ends 3 residues early relative to the CDR3; the germline J gene fills the gap. The chain uses TRBV14 and TRBJ2-7, with TRBD1 identical over 9 bases. The CDR3 sequence is 15 residues long. J lost 4 bases, V lost 4 bases, and 8 bases had no gene match. Germline assignment: CDR1 SGHDN and CDR2 FVKESK. CDR3 region: CASSRTGTGRYEQYF. CDR3 bases read: TGTGCCAGCAGCCGGACCGGGACAGGGCGGTACGAG.